Shown below are 19 T cell receptor beta chains from a single sample sequenced in a study of blood T cell repertoires in COVID-19 (dated by TCRdb to the early 2020s). Libraries were prepared through the immunoSEQ multiplex PCR assay. The source is immuneACCESS, and TCRdb retained only in-frame sequences with V and J called. Part of the clones is not carried over; for the studies checked, unresolved V genes explain less than half of this, and the remainder is unexplained. The sample includes under 300,000 clones, with around 90% observed a single time. The ten largest account for just under 1% of the sample. Sequencing was performed on peripheral blood. All receptors come from a woman aged 40 to 50 who had recovered from COVID-19.

V usage is TRBV7-6 and J usage is TRBJ2-1; 7 nucleotides align to TRBD2. V lost 5 bases, J lost 2 bases, and 6 bases stayed unmatched. The CDR3 extends over 15 amino acids. CDR1 and CDR2 from the germline V gene are SGHVS and FNYEAQ. The CDR3 DNA follows: TGTGCCAGCAGCGGACGACTAGCCCCCTACAATGAGCAGTTCTTC. This gives the protein CASSGRLAPYNEQFF.

The gene calls are TRBV7-9 and TRBJ2-7, with TRBD2 matching over 9 bases. With 5 bases clipped from V and 2 bases from J, the junction kept 4 bases outside the gene matches. The germline V gene encodes CDR1 SEHNR and CDR2 FQNEAQ (reference sequence). There are 14 residues in the CDR3. CDR3 residues: CASSPTSGPYEQYV. The CDR3 coding sequence is TGTGCCAGCAGCCCGACTAGCGGCCCCTACGAGCAGTACGTC.

The CDR3 spells CASGLDTQYF. The DNA of the CDR3 is TGTGCCAGCGGGCTCGATACGCAGTATTTT. This rearrangement joins TRBV27 to TRBJ2-3; D unresolved. The CDR3 contains 10 residues. V was shortened by 8 bases and J by 6 bases, with 6 bases between the two germline ends. Germline-derived CDR1 and CDR2 are MNHEY and SMNVEV (reference sequence).

The gene calls are TRBV30 and TRBJ2-5; TRBD2 matches 8 bases. CDR1 and CDR2 (germline): GTSNPN, SVGIG (reference sequence). V lost 2 bases to trimming and J lost 7 bases; unmatched junction nucleotides: 12. The CDR3 loop spans 15 amino acids. CDR3 bases: TGTGCCTGGAGTAGGGGGACGGGGGGGTCGTTGACCCAGTACTTC. It codes for CAWSRGTGGSLTQYF.

This rearrangement joins TRBV11-3 to TRBJ2-1; TRBD2 is a possible D gene (6 bases). Germline lookup yields CDR1 SGHNT and CDR2 YENEEA. The germline V and J ends were trimmed by 4 bases and 1 base, with 14 bases remaining between them. This CDR3 is built from 16 residues. CDR3 loop: CASSSRDLGSYNEQFF. The CDR3 region has the DNA TGTGCCAGCAGCTCCCGGGACTTGGGGTCCTACAATGAGCAGTTCTTC.

The chain has TRBV11-3 and TRBJ2-3, with a weak D call TRBD2 (7 bases). The CDR3 runs to 15 residues. The germline gives CDR1 SGHNT, CDR2 YENEEA. Trimming took 3 bases from V and 0 from J, leaving 10 bases between them. The CDR3 bases are TGTGCCAGCAGCTTGAGCGGGACAAGCACAGATACGCAGTATTTT. The encoded protein is CASSLSGTSTDTQYF.

This chain uses TRBV5-6 with TRBJ1-5; tentative D call: TRBD1 (5 bases). The length of the CDR3 is 16 residues. With 0 bases removed from V and 1 base from J, the gap between germline ends came to 11 bases. Per germline, CDR1 SGHDT and CDR2 YYEEEE. CDR3 in amino acids: CASSLAGGGSNQPQHF. The CDR3 DNA sequence: TGTGCCAGCAGCTTGGCCGGGGGTGGGAGCAATCAGCCCCAGCATTTT.

This sequence joins TRBV4-1 and TRBJ2-1; D gene unclear. CDR3 length equals 10 residues. The V end lost 3 bases, the J end lost 10 bases, and 4 bases lay between the germline ends. CDR1 MGHRA and CDR2 YSYEKL come from the germline V gene. The CDR3 sequence is CASSQGEQFF. The CDR3 DNA is TGCGCCAGCAGCCAGGGCGAGCAGTTCTTC.

The chain recombines TRBV11-3 with TRBJ2-1, with a tentative D call TRBD2 (5 bases). The CDR3 spans 15 residues. Germline V gives CDR1 SGHNT, CDR2 YENEEA. Trimming cost V 8 bases and J 5 bases, with 19 bases left between them. The CDR3: CASGPWSGTNNEQFF. DNA of the CDR3: TGTGCCAGCGGGCCGTGGAGCGGCACCAACAATGAGCAGTTCTTC.

The chain is built from TRBV5-5 and TRBJ1-1; D ambiguous. Trimming took 0 bases from V and 5 from J, leaving 11 bases between them. The CDR3 consists of 14 residues. Germline V gene sequence: CDR1 SGHKS, CDR2 YYEKEE (reference sequence). The CDR3, as DNA: TGTGCCAGCAGCTTGGTGTCTGAGGGTACTGAAGCTTTCTTT. Translation gives CASSLVSEGTEAFF. The complete variable domain, with remaining parts taken from reference TRBV5-5 and TRBJ1-1, reads DAGVTQSPTHLIKTRGQQVTLRCSPISGHKSVSWYQQVLGQGPQFIFQYYEKEERGRGNFPDRFSARQFPNYSSELNVNALLLGDSALYLCASSLVSEGTEAFFGQGTRLTVV.

V is TRBV7-2 and J is TRBJ2-7; maybe TRBD1 (5 bases). The CDR3 spans 15 residues. Germline loops: CDR1 SGHTA, CDR2 FQGNSA. V lost 5 bases and J lost 2, with 16 bases in between. The CDR3 coding sequence is TGTGCCAGCAGCCCCAGGGTAGGTGGCCCCTACGAGCAGTACTTC. As protein: CASSPRVGGPYEQYF.

This clone appeared a few times. The V and J genes are TRBV30 and TRBJ1-1; 8 nucleotides align to TRBD1. The CDR3 totals 12 residues. Trimming removed 2 bases from V and 6 bases from J; junction bases left unmatched: 2. Germline lookup yields CDR1 GTSNPN and CDR2 SVGIG (reference sequence). CDR3 region: CAWSSTGAEAFF. CDR3 bases: TGTGCCTGGAGTTCGACAGGGGCTGAAGCTTTCTTT.

The rearrangement links TRBV19 to TRBJ1-6; possibly TRBD1 for D (5 bases). The CDR3 consists of 15 residues. From germline, CDR1 is LNHDA and CDR2 SQIVND (reference sequence). V was trimmed by 6 bases and J by 10 bases, leaving 19 bases between them. The chain's CDR3 is CASSRAGKEGSPLHF. CDR3 nucleotides: TGTGCCAGTAGCCGGGCAGGGAAGGAGGGGTCACCCCTCCACTTT.

This clone was found once. The genes are TRBV6-5 and TRBJ1-2; D remains unclear. Trimming cost V 4 bases and J 4 bases, with 16 bases left between them. Germline values: CDR1 MNHEY, CDR2 SVGAGI. This CDR3 is 15 amino acids long. The CDR3 DNA is TGTGCCAGCAGTTGGACCGGGGAGGCACTCTATGGCTACACCTTC. Protein sequence: CASSWTGEALYGYTF.

The chain recombines TRBV3-1 (or the pseudogene TRBV3-2) with TRBJ2-7, with 7 bases aligning to TRBD2. The germline CDR1 and CDR2 sequences are LGHDT and YNNKEL (reference sequence). The junction had 3 bases not matched to a gene; V was cut back by 4 bases and J by 9 bases. The CDR3 sequence is 11 residues long. CDR3 bases: TGTGCCAGCAGCCTGGGGGAGGGGCAGTACGTC. This sequence encodes CASSLGEGQYV.

The chain uses TRBV3-1 (or the pseudogene TRBV3-2) and TRBJ1-2, with 11 bases identical to TRBD1. Germline loops: CDR1 LGHDT, CDR2 YNNKEL (reference sequence). The V gene end was trimmed by 4 bases and the J gene end by 7 bases; junction bases not matched to a gene: 5. CDR3 length: 14 residues. The CDR3 bases are TGTGCCAGCAGCCTACGGACAGGGGGCTTTGGCTACACCTTC. Translation gives CASSLRTGGFGYTF.

The sample holds one count of this clone. The rearrangement links TRBV5-1 to TRBJ2-1; the match to TRBD2 covers 8 bases. Losses at the gene ends were 5 bases for V and 8 bases for J; bases not matched to a gene: 12. The CDR3 sequence is 15 residues long. Per germline, CDR1 SGHRS and CDR2 YFSETQ. CDR3 sequence (DNA): TGCGCCAGCAGGGGGGGCGCTAGCGGGCCTTATGAGCAGTTCTTC. Its translation is CASRGGASGPYEQFF.

This chain uses TRBV4-3 with TRBJ2-3; 12 nucleotides line up with TRBD2. This CDR3 spans 18 amino acids. Trimming took 2 bases from V and 1 from J; bases not matched to a gene: 7. Germline V gene data show CDR1 as LGHNA and CDR2 as YSLEER. DNA of the CDR3: TGCGCCAGCAGCCAATGGCTAGCGGGAGGGCCGGGCACAGATACGCAGTATTTT. This encodes CASSQWLAGGPGTDTQYF.

This chain links TRBV27 with TRBJ1-6, with 11 bases aligning to TRBD1. Germline trimming cut 1 base from V and 7 bases from J; bases unmatched to any gene: 9. From germline, CDR1 is MNHEY and CDR2 SMNVEV (reference sequence). The length of the CDR3 is 18 residues. Here the CDR3 DNA reads TGTGCCAGCAGTTTATACCCCCCAGGGACAGGGGGGAATTCACCCCTCCACTTT. Translation: CASSLYPPGTGGNSPLHF.